This paragraph reports one T cell receptor beta chain. Its target is unknown. The assay was immunoSEQ multiplex PCR, and TCRdb's table has in-frame clones only and misses some. The data contain over 75,000 clones, around four fifths of them seen just once; the ten biggest clones take up approximately 5%. The sample is drawn from a study of a mutant IDH1 vaccine in newly diagnosed glioma. Study-wide context: Of treated patients, approximately 62% were men and roughly 40% women, averaging 40.4 years. Visits V12 and V13 fell at weeks 35 and 47, respectively. General study findings and limits: In around 93% of patients, immune responses induced by the vaccine occurred.

Time point of the sample: week 47, end of study. Each vaccine dose was 300 ug of mutant IDH1 20-mer peptide, with topical imiquimod. The study gave patients eight vaccinations in weeks 1, 3, 5, 7, 11, 15, 19, 23. The V gene's germline CDR1 is SGHDT and CDR2 YYEEEE. CDR3 length equals 14 residues. Trimming cost V 2 bases and J 6 bases; bases outside gene matches: 5. The source was PBMCs, collected from a glioma patient whose treatment included an IDH1 peptide vaccine. The receptor was isolated from a man aged 35 to 55 with glioma. The chain couples TRBV5-6 to TRBJ1-2, with 9 bases identical to TRBD1. This chain's CDR3 is CASSLVTGGHGYTF. As DNA, the CDR3 is TGTGCCAGCAGCTTAGTCACAGGGGGCCATGGCTACACCTTC.